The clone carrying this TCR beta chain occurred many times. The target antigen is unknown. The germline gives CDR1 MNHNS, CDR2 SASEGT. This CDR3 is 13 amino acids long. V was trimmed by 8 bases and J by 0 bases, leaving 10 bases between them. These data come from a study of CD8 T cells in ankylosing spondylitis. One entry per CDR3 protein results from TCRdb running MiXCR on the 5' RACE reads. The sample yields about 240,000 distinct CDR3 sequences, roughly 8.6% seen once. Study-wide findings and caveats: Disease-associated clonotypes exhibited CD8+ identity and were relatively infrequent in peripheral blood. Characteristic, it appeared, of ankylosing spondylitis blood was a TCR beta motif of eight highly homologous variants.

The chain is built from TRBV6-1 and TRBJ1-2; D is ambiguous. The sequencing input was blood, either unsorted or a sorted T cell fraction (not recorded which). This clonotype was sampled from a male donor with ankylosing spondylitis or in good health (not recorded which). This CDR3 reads CASGSLSNYGYTF. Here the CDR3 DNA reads TGTGCCAGCGGATCTCTTTCTAACTATGGCTACACCTTC.